These T cell receptor beta chains were read from a single sample in a study of T cells generated in artificial thymic organoids. Antigen specificity for these receptors is unknown. Using its own MiXCR run on the 5' RACE reads, TCRdb lists one record per CDR3 protein. The sample has over 6,000 distinct CDR3 sequences; around 25% are singletons. The sample consisted of naive CD8+ T cells grown in artificial thymic organoids from cord blood stem and progenitor cells. These receptors originate from a human donor who gave cord blood stem cells for thymic organoid culture, a cardiac surgery patient who gave postnatal thymus, or a blood donor (not recorded which). CDR3s include the opening cysteine and the closing phenylalanine or tryptophan. The D gene is left open where the match is weak. A clone size is listed for some rows: how often the clone was seen (once, few, many), or a class if it is expanded.

clone_size: few; j_call: TRBJ2-1; d_call: .; v_call: TRBV4-2; cdr3_aa: CASSQEGQGGYNEQFF; cdr3_nt: TGTGCCAGCAGCCAAGAAGGCCAGGGAGGCTACAATGAGCAGTTCTTC
clone_size: .; j_call: TRBJ2-7; d_call: .; v_call: TRBV28; cdr3_aa: CASRRGEQYF; cdr3_nt: TGTGCCAGCAGGCGTGGCGAGCAGTACTTC
clone_size: .; j_call: TRBJ2-1; d_call: .; v_call: TRBV9; cdr3_aa: CASSVKTAAYNEQFF; cdr3_nt: TGTGCCAGCAGCGTTAAGACAGCGGCATACAATGAGCAGTTCTTC
clone_size: .; j_call: TRBJ2-2; d_call: .; v_call: TRBV5-6; cdr3_aa: CASSSVLQGWTGELFF; cdr3_nt: TGTGCCAGCAGCTCCGTATTACAGGGCTGGACCGGGGAGCTGTTTTTT
clone_size: .; j_call: TRBJ1-6; d_call: .; v_call: TRBV19; cdr3_aa: CASSRTPFNSPPHF; cdr3_nt: TGTGCCAGTAGTAGGACGCCATTTAATTCACCCCCCCACTTT
clone_size: .; j_call: TRBJ1-2; d_call: TRBD1; v_call: TRBV7-9; cdr3_aa: CASSLNRGEVYGYTF; cdr3_nt: TGTGCCAGCAGCCTTAACAGGGGAGAAGTCTATGGCTACACCTTC
clone_size: medium-sized; j_call: TRBJ2-2; d_call: .; v_call: TRBV4-3; cdr3_aa: CASSQDSTGELFF; cdr3_nt: TGCGCCAGCAGCCAGGACAGCACCGGGGAGCTGTTTTTT
clone_size: .; j_call: TRBJ1-1; d_call: .; v_call: TRBV12-3/TRBV12-4; cdr3_aa: CASSHSPTEAFF; cdr3_nt: TGTGCCAGCAGCCACAGCCCCACTGAAGCTTTCTTT
clone_size: few; j_call: TRBJ1-2; d_call: .; v_call: TRBV12-3/TRBV12-4; cdr3_aa: CASSPYLYGYTF; cdr3_nt: TGTGCCAGCAGTCCCTACTTATATGGCTACACCTTC
clone_size: .; j_call: TRBJ1-2; d_call: .; v_call: TRBV4-3; cdr3_aa: CASSQVPWGLTYGYTF; cdr3_nt: TGCGCCAGCAGCCAAGTTCCCTGGGGGCTGACGTATGGCTACACCTTC
clone_size: medium-sized; j_call: TRBJ2-7; d_call: .; v_call: TRBV20-1; cdr3_aa: CSARDRTSGEQYF; cdr3_nt: TGCAGTGCTAGAGATCGAACTAGTGGCGAGCAGTACTTC
clone_size: few; j_call: TRBJ2-5; d_call: TRBD2; v_call: TRBV3-1; cdr3_aa: CASSLRLAGAQETQYF; cdr3_nt: TGTGCCAGCAGCCTCCGACTAGCGGGGGCCCAAGAGACCCAGTACTTC
clone_size: .; j_call: TRBJ1-4; d_call: .; v_call: TRBV4-2; cdr3_aa: CASSPAGARENEKLFF; cdr3_nt: TGTGCCAGCAGCCCGGCAGGGGCCAGGGAGAATGAAAAACTGTTTTTT
clone_size: .; j_call: TRBJ2-3; d_call: TRBD1; v_call: TRBV5-1; cdr3_aa: CASSLRTGGCTDTQYF; cdr3_nt: TGCGCCAGCAGCTTGAGGACAGGGGGCTGCACAGATACGCAGTATTTT
clone_size: medium-sized; j_call: TRBJ2-7; d_call: TRBD1; v_call: TRBV18; cdr3_aa: CASSPHFKGAVDEQYF; cdr3_nt: TGTGCCAGCTCACCACATTTTAAGGGGGCAGTAGACGAGCAGTACTTC
clone_size: .; j_call: TRBJ2-1; d_call: .; v_call: TRBV9; cdr3_aa: CASSPRSVSYNEQFF; cdr3_nt: TGTGCCAGCAGCCCCCGCTCCGTCTCCTACAATGAGCAGTTCTTC
clone_size: medium-sized; j_call: TRBJ2-3; d_call: .; v_call: TRBV7-8; cdr3_aa: CASSRAVGAADTQYF; cdr3_nt: TGTGCCAGCAGCAGAGCAGTGGGGGCAGCAGATACGCAGTATTTT
clone_size: medium-sized; j_call: TRBJ2-7; d_call: TRBD1; v_call: TRBV27; cdr3_aa: CASSLGTASFYEQYF; cdr3_nt: TGTGCCAGCAGTTTGGGGACAGCCTCCTTCTACGAGCAGTACTTC
clone_size: .; j_call: TRBJ2-1; d_call: .; v_call: TRBV7-3; cdr3_aa: CASSLMGGVWNEQFF; cdr3_nt: TGTGCCAGCAGCTTAATGGGCGGGGTCTGGAATGAGCAGTTCTTC
clone_size: .; j_call: TRBJ2-7; d_call: .; v_call: TRBV6-2/TRBV6-3; cdr3_aa: CASSFRLYEQYF; cdr3_nt: TGTGCCAGCAGTTTCAGACTCTACGAGCAGTACTTC
clone_size: medium-sized; j_call: TRBJ1-6; d_call: TRBD1; v_call: TRBV5-1; cdr3_aa: CASSLFGTGYNSPLHF; cdr3_nt: TGCGCCAGCAGCTTGTTCGGGACAGGGTATAATTCACCCCTCCACTTT
clone_size: medium-sized; j_call: TRBJ2-5; d_call: TRBD2; v_call: TRBV7-2; cdr3_aa: CASSFTHFGRLAGGPETQYF; cdr3_nt: TGTGCCAGCAGCTTCACCCATTTCGGGCGACTAGCGGGGGGGCCTGAGACCCAGTACTTC
clone_size: .; j_call: TRBJ2-1; d_call: .; v_call: TRBV6-6; cdr3_aa: CASSVRDFGLSYNEQFF; cdr3_nt: TGTGCCAGCAGTGTCCGGGACTTTGGACTCTCCTACAATGAGCAGTTCTTC
clone_size: few; j_call: TRBJ1-2; d_call: .; v_call: TRBV18; cdr3_aa: CASSPLRNRPYGYTF; cdr3_nt: TGTGCCAGCTCACCCCTTAGGAACAGGCCTTATGGCTACACCTTC
clone_size: medium-sized; j_call: TRBJ2-3; d_call: TRBD2; v_call: TRBV9; cdr3_aa: CASSPRSGGATDTQYF; cdr3_nt: TGTGCCAGCAGCCCGAGGAGCGGGGGGGCCACAGATACGCAGTATTTT
clone_size: medium-sized; j_call: TRBJ2-3; d_call: .; v_call: TRBV4-3; cdr3_aa: CASSQDGGGTDTQYF; cdr3_nt: TGCGCCAGCAGCCAAGACGGCGGGGGCACAGATACGCAGTATTTT
clone_size: few; j_call: TRBJ2-1; d_call: .; v_call: TRBV5-1; cdr3_aa: CASSLVGGYNEQFF; cdr3_nt: TGCGCCAGCAGCTTGGTAGGGGGCTACAATGAGCAGTTCTTC
clone_size: medium-sized; j_call: TRBJ1-3; d_call: .; v_call: TRBV12-3/TRBV12-4; cdr3_aa: CASSFSGNTIYF; cdr3_nt: TGTGCCAGCAGTTTTTCCGGAAACACCATATATTTT
clone_size: few; j_call: TRBJ1-5; d_call: TRBD1; v_call: TRBV12-3/TRBV12-4; cdr3_aa: CASSRSGTGREPQHF; cdr3_nt: TGTGCCAGCAGCCGCTCCGGGACAGGGAGGGAGCCCCAGCATTTT
clone_size: medium-sized; j_call: TRBJ2-4; d_call: .; v_call: TRBV3-1; cdr3_aa: CASSQGVGRKNIQYF; cdr3_nt: TGTGCCAGCAGCCAAGGCGTGGGGAGGAAAAACATTCAGTACTTC
clone_size: .; j_call: TRBJ2-1; d_call: TRBD1; v_call: TRBV12-3/TRBV12-4; cdr3_aa: CASSLTHRGTRFF; cdr3_nt: TGTGCCAGCAGTTTAACTCACAGGGGGACACGGTTCTTC